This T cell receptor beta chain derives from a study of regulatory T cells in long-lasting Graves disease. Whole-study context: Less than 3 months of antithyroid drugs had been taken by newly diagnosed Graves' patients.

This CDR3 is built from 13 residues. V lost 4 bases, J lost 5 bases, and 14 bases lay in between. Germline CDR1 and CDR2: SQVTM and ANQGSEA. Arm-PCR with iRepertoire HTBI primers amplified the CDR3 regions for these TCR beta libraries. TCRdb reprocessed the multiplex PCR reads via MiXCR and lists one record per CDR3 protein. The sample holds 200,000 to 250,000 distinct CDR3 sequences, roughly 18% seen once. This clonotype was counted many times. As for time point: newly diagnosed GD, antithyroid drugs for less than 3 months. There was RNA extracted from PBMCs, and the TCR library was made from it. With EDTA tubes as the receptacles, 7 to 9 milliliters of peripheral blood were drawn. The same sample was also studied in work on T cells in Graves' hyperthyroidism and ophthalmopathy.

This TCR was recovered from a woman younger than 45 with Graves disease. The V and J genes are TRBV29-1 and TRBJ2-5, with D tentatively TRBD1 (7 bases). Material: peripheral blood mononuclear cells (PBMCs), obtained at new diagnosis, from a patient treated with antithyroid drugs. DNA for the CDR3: TGCAGCGTTGCAGGGGGAGGTCGGGAGACCCAGTACTTC. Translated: CSVAGGGRETQYF.